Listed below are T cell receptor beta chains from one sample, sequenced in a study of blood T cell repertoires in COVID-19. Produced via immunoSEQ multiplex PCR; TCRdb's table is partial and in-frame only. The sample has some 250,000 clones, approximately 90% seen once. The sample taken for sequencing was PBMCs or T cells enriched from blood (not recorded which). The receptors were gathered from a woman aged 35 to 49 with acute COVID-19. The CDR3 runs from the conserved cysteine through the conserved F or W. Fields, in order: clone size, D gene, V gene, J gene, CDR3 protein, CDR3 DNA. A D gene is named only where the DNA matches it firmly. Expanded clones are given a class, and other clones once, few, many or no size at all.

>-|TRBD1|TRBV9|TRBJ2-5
CASSGTGEETQYF
TGTGCCAGCAGCGGCACAGGGGAAGAGACCCAGTACTTC
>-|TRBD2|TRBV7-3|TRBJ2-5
CASSRTSGRGETQYF
TGTGCCAGCAGCCGTACTAGCGGGAGGGGAGAGACCCAGTACTTC
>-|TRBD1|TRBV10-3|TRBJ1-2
CAISESMGTGKRGYTF
TGTGCCATCAGTGAGTCGATGGGGACAGGGAAGCGAGGCTACACCTTC
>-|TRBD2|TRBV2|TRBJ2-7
CASSEAGGSIYEQYF
TGTGCCAGCAGTGAGGCGGGCGGGAGCATCTACGAGCAGTACTTC
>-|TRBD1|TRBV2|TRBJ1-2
CASRGQGTPYGYTF
TGTGCCAGCAGGGGACAGGGAACCCCCTATGGCTACACCTTC
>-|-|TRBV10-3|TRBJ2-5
CARYRDQKETQYF
TGTGCCAGATACCGGGATCAAAAAGAGACCCAGTACTTC
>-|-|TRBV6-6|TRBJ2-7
CASSSRPYRPYEQYF
TGTGCCAGCAGTTCCCGTCCCTATCGCCCTTACGAGCAGTACTTC
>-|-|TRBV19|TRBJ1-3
CASSSFRGPSGNTIYF
TGTGCCAGTAGTTCCTTCAGGGGACCCTCTGGAAACACCATATATTTT
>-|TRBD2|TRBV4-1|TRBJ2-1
CASSQVGGGQNNEQFF
TGCGCCAGCAGCCAAGTAGGCGGGGGGCAGAACAATGAGCAGTTCTTC
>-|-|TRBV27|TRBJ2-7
CASASWGVSYEQYF
TGTGCCAGCGCCTCTTGGGGCGTCTCCTACGAGCAGTACTTC
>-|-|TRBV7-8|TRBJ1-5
CASSSPGHGVGSNQPQHF
TGTGCCAGCAGCTCACCGGGACACGGGGTTGGTAGCAATCAGCCCCAGCATTTT
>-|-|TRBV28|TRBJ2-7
CASSFRRVSEQYF
TGTGCCAGCAGTTTTCGGAGGGTTAGCGAGCAGTACTTC
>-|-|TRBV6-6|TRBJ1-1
CASSSSTGWTEAFF
-
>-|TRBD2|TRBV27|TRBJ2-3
CASSFNGLATDTQYF
TGTGCCAGCAGTTTCAATGGACTAGCAACAGATACGCAGTATTTT
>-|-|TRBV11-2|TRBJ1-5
CASSLTTDQPQHF
TGTGCCAGCAGCTTAACCACAGATCAGCCCCAGCATTTT
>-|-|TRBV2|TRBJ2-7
CASSRSGAAGEQYF
TGTGCCAGCAGTAGGTCAGGGGCGGCAGGCGAGCAGTACTTC
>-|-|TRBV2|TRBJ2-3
CASSAGYRTDTQYF
TGTGCCAGCAGCGCGGGTTACCGCACAGATACGCAGTATTTT
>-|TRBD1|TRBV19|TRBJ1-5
CASSTNPGGVNQPQHF
TGTGCCAGTAGTACGAATCCAGGGGGTGTAAATCAGCCCCAGCATTTT
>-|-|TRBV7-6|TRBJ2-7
CASPSEQYF
TGTGCCAGCCCCAGCGAGCAGTACTTC
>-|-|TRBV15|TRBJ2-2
CATSRDRSLAGELFF
TGTGCCACCAGCAGAGATAGATCCCTAGCCGGGGAGCTGTTTTTT
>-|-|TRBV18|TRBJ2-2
CASSPPKKIRDEMEEDLNGGELFF
TGTGCCAGCTCACCACCCAAAAAGATTAGGGATGAGATGGAGGAGGATCTCAATGGGGGGGAGCTGTTTTTT
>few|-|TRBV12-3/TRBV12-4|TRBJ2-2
CASGGGELFF
TGTGCCAGCGGCGGCGGGGAGCTGTTTTTT
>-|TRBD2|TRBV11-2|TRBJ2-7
CASSLGLLAVSYEQYF
TGTGCCAGCAGCTTAGGTCTACTAGCGGTCTCCTACGAGCAGTACTTC
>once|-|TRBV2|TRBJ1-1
CASIQGEDTEAFF
TGTGCCAGTATACAGGGAGAGGACACTGAAGCTTTCTTT
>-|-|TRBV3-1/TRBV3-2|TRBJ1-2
CASSQDLGLGGYTF
TGTGCCAGCAGCCAAGATCTGGGACTTGGGGGCTACACCTTC
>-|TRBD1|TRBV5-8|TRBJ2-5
CASSSGNVPGQGAGETQYF
TGTGCCAGCAGCTCGGGAAATGTCCCGGGACAGGGGGCGGGGGAGACCCAGTACTTC
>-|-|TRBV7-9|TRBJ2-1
CASSPHSNNEQFF
TGTGCCAGCAGCCCCCACAGCAACAATGAGCAGTTCTTC
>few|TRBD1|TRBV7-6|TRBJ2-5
CASRSYRGKEETQYF
TGTGCCAGCAGATCATACAGGGGGAAAGAAGAGACCCAGTACTTC
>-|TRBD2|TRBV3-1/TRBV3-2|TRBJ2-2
CASSQWGGAGELFF
TGTGCCAGCAGCCAGTGGGGAGGGGCCGGGGAGCTGTTTTTT
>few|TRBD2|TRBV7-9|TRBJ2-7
CASSSSVGGSYF
TGTGCCAGCAGCTCCTCGGTGGGGGGGTCGTACTTC
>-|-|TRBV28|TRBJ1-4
CASSLPSGGGKLFF
TGTGCCAGCAGTCTCCCGAGTGGCGGGGGAAAACTGTTTTTT
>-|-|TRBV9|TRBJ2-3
CASSVSLSTDTQYF
TGTGCCAGCAGCGTCTCCCTGAGCACAGATACGCAGTATTTT
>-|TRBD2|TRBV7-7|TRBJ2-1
CASSLHPMGGEQFF
TGTGCTAGCAGCTTACACCCTATGGGGGGGGAGCAGTTCTTC
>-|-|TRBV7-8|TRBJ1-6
CASREGDNSPLHF
TGTGCCAGCAGGGAAGGGGATAATTCACCCCTCCACTTT
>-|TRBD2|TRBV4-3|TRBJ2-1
CASSQPGLAGGYEQFF
TGCGCCAGCAGCCAGCCGGGACTAGCGGGAGGGTATGAGCAGTTCTTC
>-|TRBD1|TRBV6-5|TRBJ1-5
CASSSGTGGNQPQHF
TGTGCCAGCAGTTCCGGGACAGGGGGGAATCAGCCCCAGCATTTT